This TCR beta chain appears in the sequencing data of a study of blood T cell repertoires in COVID-19. At the level of the study: COVID-19 samples collected from the United States, Italy and Spain covered acute and convalescent phases.

This clone was detected once. In the original processing: How many nucleated cells were present was estimated from reference gene primer amplification. The method was immunoSEQ multiplex PCR; TCRdb's version includes in-frame clones alone and lacks a portion of them. Clonal size and the V and J genes are those of that table, whereas D and trimming came from the DNA. This sample has around 170,000 clones, with more than 90% found just once. Between the trimmed V and J ends, which lost 3 bases and 3 bases, there was a span of 10 bases. Germline CDR1 is SGHDT and CDR2 is YYEEEE. The CDR3 totals 13 residues.

J is TRBJ2-7 and V is TRBV5-6, with a tentative D call TRBD2 (6 bases). The sequence derives from a man over 45 with acute or convalescent COVID-19. Sample: peripheral blood. CDR3 sequence (DNA): TGTGCCAGCAGCTCGGGACTGTTCTACGAGCAGTACTTC. Amino acids: CASSSGLFYEQYF.